The source of this TCR beta chain is a study of CD8+ T cells in alopecia areata. On the study more broadly: Tofacitinib ran 6 to 18 months, followed by 6 months off drug. Study-wide points: Lesional scalp displayed greater clonality than normal scalp, most notably in alopecia totalis/universalis.

Researchers gathered lesional scalp punch biopsies and peripheral blood from patients with alopecia areata. The CDR3 covers 14 residues. CDR1 SGHAT and CDR2 FQDESV come from the germline V gene (reference sequence). Between the trimmed V and J ends, which lost 1 base and 0 bases, there was a span of 3 bases. Notes on this clone: No antigen is known for it.

Reverse transcribed after extraction, RNA yielded cDNA as the sequencing template. Measured with immunoSEQ multiplex PCR; TCRdb has only the in-frame clones, and not every one. The repertoire consists of roughly 250,000 clones, with less than 80% occurring once and the leading ten covering approximately 1.2%. This receptor was taken from a human donor with alopecia areata. The sample in question was CD4+ T cells sorted from blood, obtained at week 0. The gene calls are TRBV11-1 and TRBJ1-4, with D unresolved. CDR3 in DNA: TGTGCCAGCAGCTTAGACGCAACTAATGAAAAACTGTTTTTT. Protein: CASSLDATNEKLFF. The whole variable domain, remainder taken from reference TRBV11-1 and TRBJ1-4, is EAEVAQSPRYKITEKSQAVAFWCDPISGHATLYWYRQILGQGPELLVQFQDESVVDDSQLPKDRFSAERLKGVDSTLKIQPAELGDSAMYLCASSLDATNEKLFFGSGTQLSVL.